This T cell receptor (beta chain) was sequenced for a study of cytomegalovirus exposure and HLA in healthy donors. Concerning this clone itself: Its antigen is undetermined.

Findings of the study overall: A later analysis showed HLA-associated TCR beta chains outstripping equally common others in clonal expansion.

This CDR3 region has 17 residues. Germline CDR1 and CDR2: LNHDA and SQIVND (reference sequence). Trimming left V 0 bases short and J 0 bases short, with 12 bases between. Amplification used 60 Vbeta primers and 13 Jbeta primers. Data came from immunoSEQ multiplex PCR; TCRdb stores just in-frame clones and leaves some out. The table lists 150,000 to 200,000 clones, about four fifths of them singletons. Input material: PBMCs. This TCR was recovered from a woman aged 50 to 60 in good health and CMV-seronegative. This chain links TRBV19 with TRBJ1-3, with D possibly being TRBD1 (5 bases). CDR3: CASSIDLGDYSGNTIYF. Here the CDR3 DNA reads TGTGCCAGTAGTATAGACTTAGGGGACTACTCTGGAAACACCATATATTTT.